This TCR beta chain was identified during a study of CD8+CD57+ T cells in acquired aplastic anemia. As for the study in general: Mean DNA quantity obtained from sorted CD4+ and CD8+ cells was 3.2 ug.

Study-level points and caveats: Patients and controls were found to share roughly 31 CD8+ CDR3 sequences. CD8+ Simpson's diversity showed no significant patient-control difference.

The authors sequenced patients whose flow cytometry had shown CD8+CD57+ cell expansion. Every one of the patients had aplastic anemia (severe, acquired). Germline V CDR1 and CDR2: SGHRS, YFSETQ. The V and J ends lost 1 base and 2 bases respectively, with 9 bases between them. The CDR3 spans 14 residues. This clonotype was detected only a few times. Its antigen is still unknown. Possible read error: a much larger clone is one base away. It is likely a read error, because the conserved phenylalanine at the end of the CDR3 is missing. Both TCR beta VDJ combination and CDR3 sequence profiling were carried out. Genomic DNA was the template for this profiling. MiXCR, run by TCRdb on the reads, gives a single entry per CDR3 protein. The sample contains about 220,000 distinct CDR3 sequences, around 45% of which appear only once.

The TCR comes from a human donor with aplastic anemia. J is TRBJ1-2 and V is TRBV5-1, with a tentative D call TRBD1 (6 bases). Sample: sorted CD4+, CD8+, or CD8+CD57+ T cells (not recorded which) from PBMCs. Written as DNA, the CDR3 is TGCGCCAGCAGCTTGAGGACAGACAACTATGGCTACACCCTC. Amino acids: CASSLRTDNYGYTL.